The 21 T cell receptor beta chains in this list originate from one sample, sequenced in a study of cytomegalovirus exposure and HLA in healthy donors (dated by TCRdb to between 2016 and 2019). The library came from the immunoSEQ multiplex PCR assay. For the multiplex PCR, a mixture combining 60 forward primers for TCR Vbeta segments and 13 reverse primers for TCR Jbeta segments was used. Entries here come from immuneACCESS through TCRdb and include only in-frame sequences with V and J called. Some clones fail to appear in such tables; in the studies checked, an unresolved V gene covers under half of the shortfall, and the cause of the remainder is unknown. The sample has 150,000 to 200,000 clones on record, roughly 83% of them singletons. The ten largest clones take up around 0.24% of the sample. Sequencing input: PBMCs. The receptors originated from a boy under 18 in good health and CMV-seronegative.

The rearrangement joins TRBV7-3 to TRBJ2-3; TRBD2 matches 8 bases. CDR1 SGHTA and CDR2 FQGTGA come from the germline V gene. Losses at the gene ends were 3 bases for V and 0 bases for J; bases not matched to a gene: 5. The CDR3 runs to 16 residues. Here the CDR3 reads CASSLGGGISTDTQYF. Here the CDR3 DNA reads TGTGCCAGCAGCTTGGGCGGGGGGATTAGCACAGATACGCAGTATTTT.

The chain uses TRBV4-1 and TRBJ2-7, with D possibly TRBD1 on 6 matching bases. V shed 5 bases and J shed 0 bases, with 14 bases lying between them. CDR1 MGHRA and CDR2 YSYEKL come from the germline V gene. CDR3 length: 15 amino acids. CDR3 bases: TGCGCCAGCAGCTTGGACAGTGATACCTCCTACGAGCAGTACTTC. It translates to CASSLDSDTSYEQYF.

J is TRBJ2-5 and V is TRBV4-1, with D uncertain. The germline V and J ends were trimmed by 4 bases and 2 bases, with 8 bases remaining between them. Looked up from germline, CDR1 is MGHRA and CDR2 is YSYEKL. The CDR3 totals 13 residues. Here the CDR3 reads CASSRFRQETQYF. Here the CDR3 DNA reads TGCGCCAGCAGCCGGTTTCGGCAAGAGACCCAGTACTTC.

This rearrangement joins TRBV9 to TRBJ2-7, with TRBD1 matching over 9 bases. Germline CDR1 is SGDLS and CDR2 is YYNGEE. This CDR3 spans 14 amino acids. The trim removed 2 bases at V and 3 bases at J, leaving 3 bases unmatched. The DNA for the CDR3 is TGTGCCAGCAGCGTGGGACAGGGTAACTACGAGCAGTACTTC. Translation: CASSVGQGNYEQYF.

The chain has TRBV27 and TRBJ1-3, with TRBD1 matching 8 bases. J was trimmed by 0 bases and V by 5 bases; bases with no gene match: 3. This CDR3 spans 15 amino acids. CDR1 and CDR2 (germline): MNHEY, SMNVEV (reference sequence). CDR3 coding DNA: TGTGCCAGCAGTACAGGGGGAAACTCTGGAAACACCATATATTTT. It codes for CASSTGGNSGNTIYF.

This clone appeared a few times. The gene calls are TRBV4-1 and TRBJ2-7, with D maybe TRBD1 (6 bases). CDR1 and CDR2 (germline): MGHRA, YSYEKL. The CDR3 totals 15 residues. Trimming pared 4 bases from V and 3 bases from J, leaving 16 bases between. As DNA, the CDR3 is TGCGCCAGCAGCCTAACCGGGACAAGGGACTACGAGCAGTACTTC. Encoded protein: CASSLTGTRDYEQYF.

CDR3: CASRRMRGGYEQYF. CDR3 nucleotide sequence: TGTGCCAGCAGACGGATGCGGGGTGGGTACGAGCAGTACTTC. The chain joins TRBV6-5 to TRBJ2-7; maybe TRBD2 (6 bases). CDR3 size: 14 residues. Germline V lookup: CDR1 MNHEY, CDR2 SVGAGI. Trimming pared 6 bases from V and 4 bases from J, leaving 16 bases between.

The J gene is TRBJ1-4, the V gene TRBV28; 10 bases fit TRBD1. The ends lost 5 bases at V and 3 bases at J; junction bases unmatched: 6. The CDR3 runs 16 residues. From germline, CDR1 is MDHEN and CDR2 SYDVKM. CDR3 in DNA: TGTGCCAGCAGTCTGACAGGGGGCCTTTCTAATGAAAAACTGTTTTTT. Its protein product is CASSLTGGLSNEKLFF.

This clone came up a few times. The rearrangement uses TRBV15 and TRBJ2-5; D call uncertain. Germline-derived CDR1 and CDR2 are LNHNV and YYDKDF (reference sequence). This CDR3 comprises 14 residues. The V and J ends lost 1 base and 2 bases respectively, with 8 bases between them. This chain's CDR3 is CATSRGHQQETQYF. The DNA for the CDR3 is TGTGCCACCAGCAGAGGTCACCAGCAAGAGACCCAGTACTTC.

The rearrangement uses TRBV6-1 and TRBJ1-5; D is uncertain. V lost 4 bases, J lost 2 bases, and 15 bases lay in between. Germline loops: CDR1 MNHNS, CDR2 SASEGT. The CDR3 loop spans 16 amino acids. The CDR3, as DNA: TGTGCCAGCAGTGTCTCGGGGATCCTGGGCAATCAGCCCCAGCATTTT. Translation gives CASSVSGILGNQPQHF.

Relative to its sample, this clone is medium-sized. The V call is TRBV2, the J call TRBJ1-1; D call uncertain. The CDR3 sequence is 13 residues long. With 6 bases removed from V and 1 base from J, the gap between germline ends came to 9 bases. Germline values: CDR1 SNHLY, CDR2 FYNNEI. The CDR3 DNA reads as TGTGCCAGCAGCTCTTCACAGAACACTGAAGCTTTCTTT. This encodes CASSSSQNTEAFF.

The chain joins TRBV27 to TRBJ1-6, with D possibly matching TRBD1 (6 bases). CDR3 length: 13 amino acids. Germline V gene lookup returns CDR1 MNHEY and CDR2 SMNVEV (reference sequence). V lost 5 bases and J lost 8, with 10 bases in between. DNA for the CDR3: TGTGCCAGCAGTGAAAGACAGGATTCACCCCTCCACTTT. Translated, it gives CASSERQDSPLHF.

This rearrangement joins TRBV2 to TRBJ1-4; D call uncertain. The CDR3 consists of 10 residues. CDR1 and CDR2 (germline): SNHLY, FYNNEI. V lost 10 bases and J lost 3, with 3 bases in between. The CDR3 DNA reads as TGTGCCACTGCTAATGAAAAACTGTTTTTT. Translation: CATANEKLFF.

The chain recombines TRBV14 with TRBJ2-7; TRBD1 might be the D (5 bases). Germline CDR1 and CDR2: SGHDN and FVKESK. The CDR3 contains 15 residues. V was shortened by 4 bases and J by 6 bases, with 19 bases between the two germline ends. The CDR3 here is CASSLNQGPLGEQYF. The DNA of the CDR3 is TGTGCCAGCAGCCTAAACCAGGGTCCCCTGGGCGAGCAGTACTTC.

The chain joins TRBV5-4 to TRBJ2-7; D is unresolved. Trimming took 0 bases from V and 2 from J, leaving 9 bases between them. This CDR3 is 14 amino acids long. The germline CDR1 and CDR2 sequences are SGHNT and YYREEE (reference sequence). CDR3 DNA: TGTGCCAGCAGCTTGGCGCAGGAAACCTACGAGCAGTACTTC. Protein sequence: CASSLAQETYEQYF.

The chain employs TRBV18 and TRBJ1-5; 12 bases align to TRBD1. CDR1 and CDR2 from the germline V gene are KGHSH and LQKENI. This CDR3 has 16 residues. Losses at the gene ends were 5 bases for V and 2 bases for J; bases not matched to a gene: 4. The CDR3 loop is CASSRDRGLGNQPQHF. The CDR3 nucleotides are TGTGCCAGCTCAAGGGACAGGGGGCTTGGCAATCAGCCCCAGCATTTT.

The J gene is TRBJ2-7, the V gene TRBV7-6; 9 bases are a match to TRBD1. CDR3 size: 14 residues. Germline V gene data show CDR1 as SGHVS and CDR2 as FNYEAQ. J gave up 3 bases and V 5 bases, and 5 bases lay outside the gene matches. The CDR3 here is CASSLRQGGYEQYF. DNA for the CDR3: TGTGCCAGCAGCCTCCGACAGGGGGGCTACGAGCAGTACTTC.

The rearrangement uses TRBV19 and TRBJ2-5; D not certain. The ends were cut back, 5 bases at V and 3 bases at J, with 4 bases in the middle. The CDR3 spans 11 residues. Germline V gives CDR1 LNHDA, CDR2 SQIVND (reference sequence). CDR3 nucleotides: TGTGCCAGTAGTCAGAAAGAGACCCAGTACTTC. This codes for CASSQKETQYF.

In this sample, this clone turned up once. The V call is TRBV9, the J call TRBJ2-1; 7 nucleotides match TRBD2. V trimming: 3 bases; J trimming: 0 bases; junction bases outside the gene matches: 6. Germline CDR1 is SGDLS and CDR2 is YYNGEE. The CDR3 contains 16 residues. In DNA form, the CDR3 reads TGTGCCAGCAGCGCCGCCCGACTAGCCTCCTACAATGAGCAGTTCTTC. Its protein is CASSAARLASYNEQFF.

The rearrangement links TRBV5-1 to TRBJ2-5, with TRBD1 matching over 7 bases. The J call could be wrong; TRBJ2-7 is a better fit for the DNA end. The CDR3 spans 14 residues. Per germline, CDR1 SGHRS and CDR2 YFSETQ. Here the CDR3 DNA reads TGCGCCAGCAGCTTGGAGGGGGCGTTCTACGAGCAGTACTTC. This codes for CASSLEGAFYEQYF.

J is TRBJ1-1 and V is TRBV5-1, with D perhaps TRBD1 (6 bases). This CDR3 contains 15 residues. V lost 4 bases and J lost 1, with 14 bases in between. Germline V gene data show CDR1 as SGHRS and CDR2 as YFSETQ. CDR3 in DNA: TGCGCCAGCAGCCTGGGACGGACAGAGAACACTGAAGCTTTCTTT. Protein sequence: CASSLGRTENTEAFF.